This entry lists 23 T cell receptor beta chains sequenced from one sample in a study of OX40 agonist ivuxolimab in advanced cancers. Assay used: immunoSEQ multiplex PCR; TCRdb lists only in-frame clones, some missing. The sample gives around 70,000 clones, about 90% of which show up once; 2% to 2.5% is in the top ten. Sequencing used CD4+ or CD8+ T cells sorted from blood, obtained in a trial of the OX40 agonist ivuxolimab. The receptors derive from an adult with an advanced solid tumor such as melanoma, head and neck, liver or kidney cancer.

The rearrangement joins TRBV28 to TRBJ2-7; TRBD2 aligns across 10 bases. Germline trimming cut 7 bases from V and 7 bases from J; bases unmatched to any gene: 10. The germline CDR1 and CDR2 sequences are MDHEN and SYDVKM. The CDR3 is made up of 14 amino acids. The CDR3 bases are TGTGCCAGCACCACTAGCGGGAAGGTTCGTGAGCAGTACTTC. It translates to CASTTSGKVREQYF.

The rearrangement uses TRBV7-9 and TRBJ2-4; the match to TRBD1 covers 9 bases. V gave up 5 bases and J gave up 7 bases; unmatched junction bases: 21. Germline lookup yields CDR1 SEHNR and CDR2 FQNEAQ (reference sequence). CDR3 length equals 19 residues. CDR3 sequence reads: CASSLRIQGARGLMNIQYF. In DNA form, the CDR3 reads TGTGCCAGCAGCCTGAGAATACAGGGGGCAAGGGGTTTAATGAACATTCAGTACTTC.

The chain is built from TRBV7-2 and TRBJ2-1; 8 bases agree with TRBD1. Unmatched junction bases numbered 3, after V lost 8 bases and J lost 6 bases. This CDR3 spans 12 amino acids. Per the germline V gene, CDR1 is SGHTA and CDR2 is FQGNSA. The CDR3 loop is CASAGQGNEQFF. In DNA form, the CDR3 reads TGTGCCAGCGCAGGACAGGGCAATGAGCAGTTCTTC.

V is TRBV7-2 and J is TRBJ2-1; 11 positions agree with TRBD2. The ends lost 1 base at V and 12 bases at J; junction bases unmatched: 11. CDR1 is SGHTA and CDR2 is FQGNSA in the germline V gene. The CDR3 length is 16 residues. The CDR3 sequence is CASSLGGTSGLNRQFF. DNA of the CDR3: TGTGCCAGCAGCTTAGGGGGGACTAGCGGTTTGAATCGGCAGTTCTTC.

The V gene is TRBV6-6, the J gene TRBJ1-2; D unresolved. The CDR3 has 14 residues. V lost 6 bases to trimming and J lost 2 bases, with 13 bases between them. Germline loops: CDR1 MNHNY, CDR2 SVGAGI (reference sequence). The CDR3 protein is CASSSAGDNYGYTF. The CDR3 coding sequence is TGTGCCAGCAGCTCCGCGGGAGACAACTATGGCTACACCTTC.

The chain couples TRBV29-1 to TRBJ1-5; a possible D gene is TRBD1 (6 bases). Germline V lookup: CDR1 SQVTM, CDR2 ANQGSEA. The CDR3 runs to 16 residues. Trimming stripped 7 bases from V and 0 bases from J, with 19 bases between. CDR3 coding DNA: TGCAGCGAACTACGGACAGAACCTTTTAGCAATCAGCCCCAGCATTTT. Its translation: CSELRTEPFSNQPQHF.

V is TRBV2 and J is TRBJ2-7, with D perhaps assigned TRBD1 or TRBD2 (5 bases each). CDR3 length equals 13 residues. V lost 6 bases and J lost 2, with 11 bases in between. The germline CDR1 and CDR2 sequences are SNHLY and FYNNEI. The CDR3 region has the DNA TGTGCCAGCAGAAGGGACGGCACCTACGAGCAGTACTTC. Residues: CASRRDGTYEQYF.

The chain couples TRBV27 to TRBJ2-7; 7 bases align to TRBD1. Germline CDR1 and CDR2: MNHEY and SMNVEV (reference sequence). This CDR3 comprises 14 residues. Trimming took 3 bases from V and 3 from J; bases not matched to a gene: 5. The DNA of the CDR3 is TGTGCCAGCAGTTTTCTGGGACAGAACTACGAGCAGTACTTC. As protein: CASSFLGQNYEQYF.

The chain employs TRBV30 and TRBJ2-4; 11 positions agree with TRBD1. Trimming cost V 5 bases and J 6 bases; bases outside gene matches: 9. The CDR3 loop spans 15 amino acids. Looked up from germline, CDR1 is GTSNPN and CDR2 is SVGIG (reference sequence). The CDR3 nucleotides read TGTGCCTGGTCATCCGGGACAGGGGGTTTAAACATTCAGTACTTC. Amino acid sequence: CAWSSGTGGLNIQYF.

The V gene is TRBV7-2, the J gene TRBJ2-1, with 8 bases aligning to TRBD1. This CDR3 has 16 residues. The trim removed 5 bases at V and 7 bases at J, leaving 13 bases unmatched. Per the germline V gene, CDR1 is SGHTA and CDR2 is FQGNSA. The CDR3 reads CASSPIQGGLSNEQFF. Written as DNA, the CDR3 is TGTGCCAGCAGCCCCATACAGGGGGGTCTGAGTAATGAGCAGTTCTTC.

The chain is built from TRBV28 and TRBJ2-7; possible D gene TRBD2, 7 bases. Trimming shortened V by 3 bases and J by 3 bases, and 15 bases separated the two germline ends. Germline V gene sequence: CDR1 MDHEN, CDR2 SYDVKM. This CDR3 is 15 amino acids long. CDR3 sequence reads: CASSFLGGGNYEQYF. In nucleotides, the CDR3 is TGTGCCAGCAGTTTCCTGGGAGGGGGAAACTACGAGCAGTACTTC.

This CDR3 reads CASIRTADLANYGYTF. The DNA of the CDR3 is TGTGCCAGTATCCGGACGGCAGATCTCGCCAACTATGGCTACACCTTC. J is TRBJ1-2 and V is TRBV19; no reliable D call. Trimming cost V 7 bases and J 2 bases, with 20 bases left between them. There are 16 residues in the CDR3. CDR1 LNHDA and CDR2 SQIVND come from the germline V gene (reference sequence).

This sequence joins TRBV6-5 and TRBJ1-1; TRBD1 might be the D (5 bases). V dropped 4 bases and J dropped 0 bases, with 15 bases sitting between them. Germline V gene sequence: CDR1 MNHEY, CDR2 SVGAGI. This CDR3 has 16 amino acids. The CDR3 here is CASSFRDPYMNTEAFF. In nucleotides, the CDR3 is TGTGCCAGCAGTTTCCGGGACCCCTATATGAACACTGAAGCTTTCTTT.

This clone has more than one count but fewer than ten. This sequence joins TRBV27 and TRBJ2-1, with D perhaps TRBD1 (6 bases). CDR3 length: 16 amino acids. The V gene's germline CDR1 is MNHEY and CDR2 SMNVEV (reference sequence). Between the trimmed V and J ends, which lost 3 bases and 5 bases, there was a span of 17 bases. CDR3 region: CASSFILRGYNNEQFF. The CDR3 DNA sequence: TGTGCCAGCAGTTTCATTCTTAGGGGGTATAACAATGAGCAGTTCTTC.

The V gene is TRBV19, the J gene TRBJ1-6; D gene uncertain. The CDR3 has 14 residues. Germline V gene data show CDR1 as LNHDA and CDR2 as SQIVND (reference sequence). V gave up 6 bases and J gave up 5 bases, with 11 bases separating them. This CDR3 reads CASRPRPNNSPLHF. The CDR3 DNA follows: TGTGCCAGTAGGCCCCGACCAAATAATTCACCCCTCCACTTT.

CDR3 DNA: TGCAGCGTGCAGACCGACAGGGGGTACACTGAAGCTTTCTTT. The encoded protein is CSVQTDRGYTEAFF. This rearrangement joins TRBV29-1 to TRBJ1-1; 9 nucleotides agree with TRBD1. The CDR3 sequence is 14 residues long. Germline lookup yields CDR1 SQVTM and CDR2 ANQGSEA. After removal of 6 bases from V and 3 bases from J, the junction contained 8 bases not matched to a gene.

This clone came up a few times. The V gene is TRBV9, the J gene TRBJ2-7, with D possibly matching TRBD1 (6 bases). This CDR3 is built from 13 residues. Germline CDR1 and CDR2: SGDLS and YYNGEE. V gave up 3 bases and J gave up 7 bases, with 14 bases separating them. The CDR3 DNA reads TGTGCCAGCAGCGCTCACGGACAGACGGAGCAGTACTTC. Protein product: CASSAHGQTEQYF.

This clone is classed as medium-sized. The genes are TRBV29-1 and TRBJ1-2, with TRBD1 identical over 10 bases. The germline CDR1 and CDR2 sequences are SQVTM and ANQGSEA. This CDR3 region has 16 residues. The junction had 14 bases not matched to a gene; V was cut back by 4 bases and J by 6 bases. The CDR3: CSVGRIVSGTGDGYTF. The CDR3 DNA sequence: TGCAGCGTTGGACGGATTGTCTCGGGGACAGGGGATGGCTACACCTTC.

V and J are TRBV9 and TRBJ2-1; D possibly corresponds to TRBD2 (6 bases). This CDR3 has 16 amino acids. Germline V gene data show CDR1 as SGDLS and CDR2 as YYNGEE. V lost 3 bases, J lost 8 bases, and 21 bases lay in between. CDR3 coding DNA: TGTGCCAGCAGCGGAGCTTTCGGCGGGATAGGTGATGAGCAGTTCTTC. The encoded protein is CASSGAFGGIGDEQFF.

This chain joins TRBV4-1 and TRBJ2-7; the D gene is possibly TRBD1 (6 bases). The germline gives CDR1 MGHRA, CDR2 YSYEKL. Deletions cut 3 bases from V and 3 bases from J, with 15 bases between. The CDR3 consists of 15 residues. The DNA of the CDR3 is TGCGCCAGCAGCCACCTCGGACAGCTAAACTACGAGCAGTACTTC. Translation: CASSHLGQLNYEQYF.

This chain uses TRBV6-1 with TRBJ2-1; 9 bases agree with TRBD2. Germline CDR1 is MNHNS and CDR2 is SASEGT. Germline trimming cut 4 bases from V and 2 bases from J; bases unmatched to any gene: 6. This CDR3 is built from 16 residues. CDR3 sequence: CASSGRLAVAYNEQFF. In nucleotides, the CDR3 is TGTGCCAGCAGTGGACGACTAGCGGTAGCCTACAATGAGCAGTTCTTC.

This sequence joins TRBV28 and TRBJ2-1; 8 nucleotides line up with TRBD2. Losses at the gene ends were 5 bases for V and 4 bases for J; bases not matched to a gene: 13. CDR1 MDHEN and CDR2 SYDVKM come from the germline V gene. The length of the CDR3 is 17 residues. CDR3 amino acids: CASSARVGRGTYNEQFF. CDR3 DNA: TGTGCCAGCAGTGCCAGAGTCGGGAGGGGGACATACAATGAGCAGTTCTTC.

V is TRBV11-2 and J is TRBJ2-7, with D perhaps given as TRBD1 or TRBD2 (5 bases each). Germline V gene lookup returns CDR1 SGHAT and CDR2 FQNNGV. The CDR3 sequence is 13 residues long. Between the trimmed V and J ends, which lost 4 bases and 7 bases, there was a span of 14 bases. CDR3 nucleotides: TGTGCCAGCAGCTACACCCAAGGGACGGAGCAGTACTTC. Its protein product is CASSYTQGTEQYF.